The entry below gives a single T cell receptor (beta chain) sequence along with its context. Antigen unknown. In replicate PCRs of sorted subsets, roughly 210 ng DNA, approximately 30,000 T cell genomes, was used. The method was immunoSEQ multiplex PCR; TCRdb's version includes in-frame clones alone and lacks a portion of them. Of 640,000 or so clones in the sample, 72% were seen once. The source of the sample is a study of shared clonotypes between healthy human individuals. General study findings and limits: A handful of donors had approximately 4.6% of their naive CD4 clonotypes in common. All-four-donor shared clonotypes had higher generation probabilities than non-shared clonotypes did.

The V end lost 0 bases, the J end lost 7 bases, and 15 bases lay between the germline ends. The germline V gene encodes CDR1 WSHSY and CDR2 SAAADI. The CDR3 covers 15 residues. Both subsets, CD45RA+ naive and CD45RA-negative memory, were split from the CD4+ cells. The sequencing input was memory CD4+ T cells sorted from blood. The subset here: CD45RA-negative fraction. This sequence originates from a woman aged 25 to 39 in good health. The chain combines TRBV10-2 with TRBJ2-5, with D possibly called TRBD1 or TRBD2 (5 bases each). The CDR3 sequence: CASSESAAHGGTQYF. The CDR3, as DNA: TGCGCCAGCAGTGAGTCAGCGGCCCATGGGGGGACCCAGTACTTC.